The 3 T cell receptor beta chains below were found in one sample sequenced in a study of blood T cell repertoires in COVID-19. Sequenced by immunoSEQ multiplex PCR; TCRdb stores in-frame clones only, minus some. The data contain some 150,000 clones, roughly 90% of them singletons. Material for sequencing was peripheral blood. All receptors come from a man aged 55 to 70 with acute or convalescent COVID-19.

J is TRBJ1-1 and V is TRBV6-5; D is unclear. The CDR3 has 15 amino acids. Trimming shortened V by 4 bases and J by 0 bases, and 12 bases separated the two germline ends. Germline CDR1 is MNHEY and CDR2 is SVGAGI. The CDR3, as DNA: TGTGCCAGCAGTTCAGGAGCGGGCTTGAACACTGAAGCTTTCTTT. Translating it yields CASSSGAGLNTEAFF.

DNA for the CDR3: TGTGCCAGCAGTGATTTAGTGGCAGAGGATAGAAACACCATATATTTT. This gives the protein CASSDLVAEDRNTIYF. V is TRBV25-1 and J is TRBJ1-3; no reliable D call. Germline values: CDR1 MGHDK, CDR2 SYGVNS. This CDR3 contains 16 residues. V dropped 3 bases and J dropped 5 bases, with 17 bases sitting between them.

The chain links TRBV5-1 to TRBJ1-6, with 7 bases matching TRBD1. J lost 9 bases, V lost 0 bases, and 6 bases had no gene match. Germline values: CDR1 SGHRS, CDR2 YFSETQ. The CDR3 has 15 amino acids. The CDR3 loop is CASSLDRGFGSPLHF. The CDR3 bases are TGCGCCAGCAGCTTGGACAGGGGTTTTGGTTCACCCCTCCACTTT.